This paragraph reports one T cell receptor (beta chain). The source of the sample is a study of blood T cell repertoires in COVID-19. Study context: The analysed material was cDNA or gDNA that came from T cells, B-cell-depleted T cells, or PBMCs.

Germline V gene lookup returns CDR1 WNHNN and CDR2 SYGVQD (reference sequence). The V end lost 3 bases, the J end lost 4 bases, and 18 bases lay between the germline ends. The CDR3 has 16 residues. Some clones are missing from TCRdb's copy, which holds only in-frame ones; the method was immunoSEQ multiplex PCR. The sample yields hundreds of thousands of clones, 81% seen once. The V gene is TRBV10-1, the J gene TRBJ2-5; no firm D call. The TCR comes from a woman older than 75 with acute or convalescent COVID-19. The sequenced material came from peripheral blood. The CDR3 region is CASSDPRSSGSETQYF. Written as DNA, the CDR3 is TGCGCCAGCAGTGATCCGCGGAGCTCCGGTTCAGAGACCCAGTACTTC.